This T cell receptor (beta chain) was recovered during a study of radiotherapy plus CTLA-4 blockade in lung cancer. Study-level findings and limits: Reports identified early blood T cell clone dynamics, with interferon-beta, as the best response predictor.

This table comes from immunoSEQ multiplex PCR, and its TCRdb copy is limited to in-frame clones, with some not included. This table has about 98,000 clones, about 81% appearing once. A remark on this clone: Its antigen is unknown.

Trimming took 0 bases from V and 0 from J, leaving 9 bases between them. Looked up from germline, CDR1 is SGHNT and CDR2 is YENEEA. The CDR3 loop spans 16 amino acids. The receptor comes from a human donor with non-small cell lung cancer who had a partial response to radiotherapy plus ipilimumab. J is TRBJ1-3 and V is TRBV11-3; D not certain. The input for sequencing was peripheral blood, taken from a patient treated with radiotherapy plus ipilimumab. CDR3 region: CASSLECTPSGNTIYF. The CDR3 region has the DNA TGTGCCAGCAGCTTAGAGTGTACACCCTCTGGAAACACCATATATTTT.